These T cell receptor beta chains were read from a single sample in a study of blood T cell repertoires in COVID-19. Generated by immunoSEQ multiplex PCR, the TCRdb table keeps only in-frame clones and is missing some. The sample contains 85,000 to 130,000 clones, about three quarters of which appear only once. The source material was peripheral blood. The receptor source for this set is a man older than 75 with COVID-19, enrolled during active disease. Each CDR3 is given with its conserved first and last residue. D genes are given only for firm matches. Not all rows give a size; the values are once, few, many and, for expanded clones, a class.

d_call j_call clone_size v_call cdr3_nt cdr3_aa
. TRBJ2-7 . TRBV19 TGTGCCAGTAGTGGGCGGGACAGCGAAACCTACGAGCAGTACTTC CASSGRDSETYEQYF
TRBD1 TRBJ1-6 . TRBV3-1/TRBV3-2 TGTGCCAGCAGCCCGTTGAGGGGACAGGGTAATTCACCCCTCCACTTT CASSPLRGQGNSPLHF
. TRBJ1-2 . TRBV28 TGTGCCAGCAGTTCTCAGGGTCAAGGGGGCTACACCTTC CASSSQGQGGYTF
. TRBJ2-1 . TRBV5-1 TGCGCCAGCAGCGGAAGGGGCTACAATGAGCAGTTCTTC CASSGRGYNEQFF
TRBD2 TRBJ2-2 . TRBV6-5 TGTGCCAGCAGTTACTCGGGAGGGCCCGGGGAGCTGTTTTTT CASSYSGGPGELFF
. TRBJ2-3 . TRBV15 TGTGCCACCAGCAGAGGCGGCAGCGGCACAGATACGCAGTATTTT CATSRGGSGTDTQYF
. TRBJ1-1 . TRBV5-1 TGCGCCAGCAGCCCGACAGACGGCCGGGGGACCCAAGCTTTCTTT CASSPTDGRGTQAFF
. TRBJ1-2 . TRBV6-4 TGTGCCAGCAGTGTAACAGGGCAAGGCTACACCTTC CASSVTGQGYTF
. TRBJ2-7 . TRBV25-1 TGTGCCAGCAGTGAAGGGTGGGGGCACGAGCAGTACTTC CASSEGWGHEQYF
TRBD2 TRBJ2-7 . TRBV5-8 TGTGCCAGCAGCTTGCCGGGACTAGCGGGAGGGCAGTACTTC CASSLPGLAGGQYF
TRBD2 TRBJ2-1 . TRBV7-2 TGTGCCAGCAGCTTCGCGGGGACTAGTGAAAGGTTCTTC CASSFAGTSERFF
TRBD1 TRBJ1-1 . TRBV7-9 TGTGCCAGCAGCTGGGGGACAGGCTCGAACACTGAAGCTTTCTTT CASSWGTGSNTEAFF
. TRBJ2-3 . TRBV3-1/TRBV3-2 TGTGCCAGCAGCCACAAACTTAGGGAGAGCACAGATACGCAGTATTTT CASSHKLRESTDTQYF
TRBD1 TRBJ1-5 . TRBV4-1 TGCGCCAGCAGCCGGACAGGGTTTCAGCCCCAGCATTTT CASSRTGFQPQHF
. TRBJ1-5 few TRBV18 TGTGCCAGCTCACCAGGGCAGAATAGCAATCAGCCCCAGCATTTT CASSPGQNSNQPQHF
TRBD1 TRBJ1-5 few TRBV2 TGTGCCAGCAGTGTTCAGGGGGGCGGCAATCAGCCCCAGCATTTT CASSVQGGGNQPQHF
TRBD1 TRBJ2-5 . TRBV5-6 TGTGCCAGCAGCCCGGGACAGGGGGCATCGGAGACCCAGTACTTC CASSPGQGASETQYF
TRBD2 TRBJ2-2 . TRBV6-2/TRBV6-3 TGTGCCAGCAGTTACGAGACTAGCGGGAGGAGCAACACCGGGGAGCTGTTTTTT CASSYETSGRSNTGELFF
. TRBJ2-5 . TRBV7-2 TGTGCCAGCAGCGTCCAGGGGCAGGGAGAGACCCAGTACTTC CASSVQGQGETQYF
. TRBJ1-6 . TRBV19 TGTGCCAGTAGTCCGCAGGGACAATCCTATAATTCACCCCTCCACTTT CASSPQGQSYNSPLHF
. TRBJ2-2 . TRBV20-1 TGCAGTGCTACAGGGACCGGGGAGCTGTTTTTT CSATGTGELFF
TRBD2 TRBJ2-5 . TRBV11-3 TGTGCCAGCAGCTTAGGCTCGGGAGGGCCATCGGAGACCCAGTACTTC CASSLGSGGPSETQYF
. TRBJ1-5 . TRBV7-9 TGTGCCAGCAGCTTAGGAGACACCAACAATCAGCCCCAGCATTTT CASSLGDTNNQPQHF
. TRBJ2-3 . TRBV5-6 TGTGCCAGCAGCTCCATGAGGGAGAGAAGAAATACGCAGTATTTT CASSSMRERRNTQYF
TRBD1 TRBJ1-5 . TRBV5-1 TGCGCCAGCAGCCTCCAGGGGGATTTCTATCAGCCCCAGCATTTT CASSLQGDFYQPQHF
TRBD1 TRBJ2-3 . TRBV19 TGTGCCAGTAGTCTTCAGGACAGGGAAATAATTGATGAGAATCTAACAGATACGCAGTATTTT CASSLQDREIIDENLTDTQYF
. TRBJ2-7 . TRBV9 TGTGCCAGCAGCGCTGAGCCAGGGCTAACCTACGAGCAGTACTTC CASSAEPGLTYEQYF
. TRBJ2-1 once TRBV19 TGTGCCAGTAGTAATGGAGAACTAGGTCGGGATGAGCAGTTCTTC CASSNGELGRDEQFF
. TRBJ2-1 . TRBV27 TGTGCCAGCAGTCCCCGGTCGGATGAGCAGTTCTTC CASSPRSDEQFF
TRBD1 TRBJ1-2 . TRBV7-2 TGTGCCAGCAGCTTAGGACAGGGGTATGGCTACACCTTC CASSLGQGYGYTF